Reported below is one TCR beta chain. Its antigen is still unknown. This CDR3 contains 15 residues. Looked up from germline, CDR1 is SGHNT and CDR2 is YYREEE (reference sequence). With V trimmed by 2 bases and J by 6 bases, 6 bases remained unmatched. The data belong to a study of long-term antiretroviral therapy in people with HIV. Study outcomes and limitations: All blood samples came from the years 2004 to 2017, possibly under older ART regimens. When set beside controls, HIV repertoires had CDR3 length ranges that were narrower.

The libraries were made with immunoSEQ v3.0 at survey level. Generated by immunoSEQ multiplex PCR, the TCRdb table keeps only in-frame clones and is missing some. The sample lists around 30,000 clones; 90% to 95% were seen once. This receptor was taken from a man aged 50 to 59 with HIV. The material was unsorted PBMCs, obtained around 7.4 years after starting antiretroviral therapy. The chain uses TRBV5-4 and TRBJ2-4; 9 bases are a match to TRBD1. In DNA form, the CDR3 reads TGTGCCAGCAGCTTTGCTGGGACAGGGAGAAACATTCAGTACTTC. Translating it yields CASSFAGTGRNIQYF.